The 17 T cell receptor beta chains reported below all come from one sample, sequenced in a study of cytomegalovirus exposure and HLA in healthy donors (dated by TCRdb to about 2017). Libraries were made using the immunoSEQ multiplex PCR assay. TCRdb obtained this table from immuneACCESS and retained in-frame rearrangements with V and J assigned. These tables miss some clones; where compared with another copy, unresolved V genes account for less than half of the shortfall, and the remainder is unexplained. The sample table shows over 200,000 clones, and less than 95% are seen once. 3.1% of the sample lies in the top ten. The material sequenced was PBMCs. The receptors originated from a woman aged 25 to 39 in good health and CMV-seronegative.

This chain joins TRBV27 and TRBJ2-2, with D perhaps matching TRBD1 (5 bases). This CDR3 is 17 amino acids long. From germline, CDR1 is MNHEY and CDR2 SMNVEV (reference sequence). V lost 2 bases to trimming and J lost 0 bases, with 13 bases between them. DNA of the CDR3: TGTGCCAGCAGTTTAAAAGCAGGGCCCTCGAACACCGGGGAGCTGTTTTTT. Amino acid sequence: CASSLKAGPSNTGELFF.

This clone was picked up one time. The chain carries TRBV7-2 and TRBJ2-6, with D uncertain. Germline values: CDR1 SGHTA, CDR2 FQGNSA. The CDR3 is 18 residues long. V was shortened by 1 base and J by 0 bases, with 13 bases between the two germline ends. For the CDR3, the DNA is TGTGCCAGCAGCTTAGTCTCACAGTTCAGCTCTGGGGCCAACGTCCTGACTTTC. It codes for CASSLVSQFSSGANVLTF.

This clone has more than one count but fewer than ten. The chain uses TRBV7-2 and TRBJ2-7; D gene uncertain. This CDR3 comprises 12 residues. In germline, CDR1 is SGHTA, CDR2 FQGNSA. V lost 5 bases and J lost 3, with 8 bases in between. CDR3 DNA: TGTGCCAGCAGCGCCGCGGACTACGAGCAGTACTTC. Translating it yields CASSAADYEQYF.

J is TRBJ2-7 and V is TRBV18; D gene ambiguous. The CDR3 totals 12 residues. Trimming cost V 5 bases and J 5 bases, with 10 bases left between them. Germline-derived CDR1 and CDR2 are KGHSH and LQKENI. Here the CDR3 reads CASSSGYHEQYF. The CDR3 region has the DNA TGTGCCAGCTCATCCGGTTATCACGAGCAGTACTTC.

The genes are TRBV19 and TRBJ2-1; tentative D call: TRBD1 (5 bases). Looked up from germline, CDR1 is LNHDA and CDR2 is SQIVND (reference sequence). The CDR3 has 14 residues. V lost 5 bases, J lost 1 base, and 9 bases lay in between. The DNA of the CDR3 is TGTGCCAGTAGTTGGACAAGTTCCTACAATGAGCAGTTCTTC. Its translation: CASSWTSSYNEQFF.

V gene TRBV4-1 combines with J gene TRBJ2-1; TRBD2 might be the D (5 bases). Per the germline V gene, CDR1 is MGHRA and CDR2 is YSYEKL. The CDR3 runs to 15 residues. V lost 0 bases and J lost 7, with 13 bases in between. The CDR3 sequence is CASSQDLAGGNEQFF. DNA of the CDR3: TGCGCCAGCAGCCAAGATCTTGCGGGTGGAAATGAGCAGTTCTTC.

The gene calls are TRBV4-2 and TRBJ2-7, with TRBD2 as a possible D gene (6 bases). V gave up 1 base and J gave up 2 bases, with 12 bases separating them. Germline lookup yields CDR1 LGHNA and CDR2 YNFKEQ. The CDR3 contains 15 residues. CDR3 nucleotides: TGTGCCAGCAGCCAAGTCCCCGGGAGCCCCTACGAGCAGTACTTC. It specifies CASSQVPGSPYEQYF.

This sequence joins TRBV5-6 and TRBJ2-1, with 11 bases aligning to TRBD2. The CDR3 is made up of 15 amino acids. Germline CDR1 SGHDT, CDR2 YYEEEE. The junction had 4 bases not matched to a gene; V was cut back by 5 bases and J by 3 bases. CDR3 loop: CASSSGTSGYNEQFF. CDR3 in DNA: TGTGCCAGCAGTAGTGGGACTAGCGGCTACAATGAGCAGTTCTTC.

The V gene is TRBV27, the J gene TRBJ2-1; 9 bases are a match to TRBD2. After removal of 5 bases from V and 1 base from J, the junction contained 6 bases not matched to a gene. This CDR3 spans 16 amino acids. Germline V gene data show CDR1 as MNHEY and CDR2 as SMNVEV (reference sequence). CDR3 in amino acids: CASSPILAGSYNEQFF. CDR3 sequence (DNA): TGTGCCAGCAGTCCCATACTAGCGGGTTCCTACAATGAGCAGTTCTTC.

The V call is TRBV27, the J call TRBJ2-7, with a possible D match to TRBD2 (5 bases). CDR1 and CDR2 from the germline V gene are MNHEY and SMNVEV (reference sequence). The CDR3 covers 11 residues. V dropped 6 bases and J dropped 5 bases, with 8 bases sitting between them. CDR3 sequence: CASSHGDEQYF. CDR3 coding DNA: TGTGCCAGCAGCCACGGGGACGAGCAGTACTTC.

This chain uses TRBV5-4 with TRBJ1-4; 11 positions agree with TRBD1. This CDR3 comprises 15 residues. The germline V gene encodes CDR1 SGHNT and CDR2 YYREEE (reference sequence). J was trimmed by 8 bases and V by 2 bases; bases with no gene match: 5. The CDR3 is CASSLGQGADEKLFF. The CDR3 bases are TGTGCCAGCAGCTTAGGACAGGGGGCTGACGAAAAACTGTTTTTT.

This chain connects TRBV28 to TRBJ2-7; the match to TRBD1 covers 7 bases. After removal of 5 bases from V and 3 bases from J, the junction contained 7 bases not matched to a gene. This CDR3 has 14 residues. Germline-derived CDR1 and CDR2 are MDHEN and SYDVKM. The CDR3 DNA follows: TGTGCCAGCAGTCGATCGACAGGGATCTACGAGCAGTACTTC. Translation gives CASSRSTGIYEQYF.

The rearrangement uses TRBV29-1 and TRBJ2-1, with 8 bases aligning to TRBD1. CDR3 length: 13 amino acids. V was pared by 7 bases and J by 3 bases, with 5 bases of the junction left unmatched. CDR1 and CDR2 from the germline V gene are SQVTM and ANQGSEA. The CDR3 DNA sequence: TGCAGCGCCGGACAGGGAAACTACAATGAGCAGTTCTTC. This translates into CSAGQGNYNEQFF.

The chain couples TRBV19 to TRBJ2-7; 9 positions agree with TRBD2. After removal of 7 bases from V and 3 bases from J, the junction contained 4 bases not matched to a gene. The length of the CDR3 is 13 residues. Germline lookup yields CDR1 LNHDA and CDR2 SQIVND (reference sequence). In nucleotides, the CDR3 is TGTGCCAGTATGAGCGGGAGGAACTACGAGCAGTACTTC. Amino acid sequence: CASMSGRNYEQYF.

This chain joins TRBV5-5 and TRBJ2-3; TRBD2 might be the D (5 bases). The CDR3 runs to 13 residues. Germline assignment: CDR1 SGHKS and CDR2 YYEKEE (reference sequence). The V and J ends lost 4 bases and 4 bases respectively, with 10 bases between them. The CDR3 DNA sequence: TGTGCCAGCAGCCCCGGAGGATCAGATACGCAGTATTTT. This translates into CASSPGGSDTQYF.

The rearrangement joins TRBV4-2 to TRBJ2-1; 12 bases are a match to TRBD2. The V and J ends lost 0 bases and 0 bases, in that order; junction bases with no gene match: 9. Germline V gene sequence: CDR1 LGHNA, CDR2 YNFKEQ. The CDR3 extends over 20 amino acids. CDR3 residues: CASSQDFGASGRGSYNEQFF. In DNA, the CDR3 is TGTGCCAGCAGCCAAGATTTCGGGGCTAGCGGGAGGGGCTCCTACAATGAGCAGTTCTTC.

This rearrangement joins TRBV7-6 to TRBJ2-7; 9 bases align to TRBD1. The length of the CDR3 is 17 residues. In germline, CDR1 is SGHVS, CDR2 FNYEAQ. V shed 4 bases and J 3 bases; nucleotides not matched to a gene: 13. CDR3 sequence: CASSSGGGQGRLYEQYF. CDR3 DNA sequence: TGTGCCAGCAGCTCGGGCGGGGGACAGGGACGGCTCTACGAGCAGTACTTC.